Following are 10 T cell receptor beta chains from one sample sequenced in a study of blood T cell repertoires in COVID-19. The repertoire was sequenced with immunoSEQ multiplex PCR; TCRdb's copy has only in-frame clones and lacks some. This sample yields around 94,000 clones, of which around 87% are seen a single time; about 3% belongs to the top ten. Sequencing was carried out using peripheral blood. These TCRs come from a man between 45 and 60 years old with active or convalescent COVID-19.

The genes are TRBV29-1 and TRBJ2-1; no reliable D call. The V and J ends lost 7 bases and 5 bases respectively, with 9 bases between them. CDR1 is SQVTM, CDR2 ANQGSEA, per germline. The CDR3 length is 11 residues. CDR3 sequence: CSARRDNEQFF. DNA of the CDR3: TGCAGCGCTAGGAGAGACAATGAGCAGTTCTTC.

V gene TRBV10-3 combines with J gene TRBJ1-4, with D perhaps matching TRBD1 (5 bases). CDR1 and CDR2 from the germline V gene are ENHRY and SYGVKD. The CDR3 consists of 16 residues. Trimming stripped 0 bases from V and 5 bases from J, with 13 bases between. CDR3 sequence (DNA): TGTGCCATCAGTGAGTCGGGGGGGAAAGGAAATGAAAAACTGTTTTTT. It codes for CAISESGGKGNEKLFF.

This chain connects TRBV14 to TRBJ2-2; no clear D. The CDR3 spans 16 residues. CDR1 and CDR2 (germline): SGHDN, FVKESK. The germline V and J ends were trimmed by 1 base and 0 bases, with 9 bases remaining between them. CDR3 coding DNA: TGTGCCAGCAGCCAAGTGGCACCCGCGAACACCGGGGAGCTGTTTTTT. It specifies CASSQVAPANTGELFF.

The rearrangement joins TRBV4-3 to TRBJ2-3; 10 bases are a match to TRBD2. V trimming: 3 bases; J trimming: 4 bases; junction bases outside the gene matches: 7. This CDR3 contains 16 residues. Germline V gene data show CDR1 as LGHNA and CDR2 as YSLEER. For the CDR3, the DNA is TGCGCCAGCAGCCAGGCCAGCGGGGGGGCTTCAGATACGCAGTATTTT. Translating it yields CASSQASGGASDTQYF.

The chain is built from TRBV15 and TRBJ1-2; D not certain. V shed 3 bases and J shed 0 bases, with 5 bases lying between them. CDR1 and CDR2 (germline): LNHNV, YYDKDF (reference sequence). This CDR3 comprises 13 residues. This CDR3 is CATSSAANYGYTF. CDR3 coding DNA: TGTGCCACCAGCAGCGCAGCTAACTATGGCTACACCTTC.

The V gene is TRBV19, the J gene TRBJ2-2; 7 bases align to TRBD1. In germline, CDR1 is LNHDA, CDR2 SQIVND (reference sequence). CDR3 length: 14 amino acids. The trim removed 6 bases at V and 4 bases at J, leaving 5 bases unmatched. CDR3: CASRKGAGTGELFF. In nucleotides, the CDR3 is TGTGCCAGTAGAAAGGGGGCGGGCACCGGGGAGCTGTTTTTT.

CDR3 residues: CATGQAVNTEAFF. The CDR3 DNA is TGTGCCACCGGACAGGCTGTGAACACTGAAGCTTTCTTT. This sequence joins TRBV3-1 (or the pseudogene TRBV3-2) and TRBJ1-1, with TRBD1 matching over 7 bases. CDR3 length: 13 residues. Germline CDR1 reads LGHDT; CDR2 reads YNNKEL (reference sequence). Trimming at V came to 10 bases and at J to 0 bases, leaving 5 bases not matched to a gene.

This rearrangement joins TRBV18 to TRBJ2-1; TRBD2 matches at 8 bases. From germline, CDR1 is KGHSH and CDR2 LQKENI. Unmatched junction bases numbered 13, after V lost 6 bases and J lost 3 bases. The CDR3 sequence is 17 residues long. For the CDR3, the DNA is TGTGCCAGCTCTTCCGGGGCCAGCGGGGGCCACTACAATGAGCAGTTCTTC. Translation: CASSSGASGGHYNEQFF. Full variable domain (remainder filled in from reference TRBV18 and TRBJ2-1): NAGVMQNPRHLVRRRGQEARLRCSPMKGHSHVYWYRQLPEEGLKFMVYLQKENIIDESGMPKERFSAEFPKEGPSILRIQQVVRGDSAAYFCASSSGASGGHYNEQFFGPGTRLTVL.

The genes are TRBV10-3 and TRBJ1-1; D remains unclear. The V end was cut by 4 bases, the J end by 1 base, with 7 bases between. CDR1 ENHRY and CDR2 SYGVKD come from the germline V gene. The CDR3 is 13 residues long. The CDR3 spells CAISGAPNTEAFF. The DNA of the CDR3 is TGTGCCATCAGTGGGGCACCGAACACTGAAGCTTTCTTT.

The chain couples TRBV9 to TRBJ2-5; D might be TRBD2 (5 bases). Germline CDR1 is SGDLS and CDR2 is YYNGEE. The CDR3 length is 13 residues. The ends were cut back, 6 bases at V and 4 bases at J, with 13 bases in the middle. The CDR3 sequence is CASTPAAGETQYF. The CDR3 region has the DNA TGTGCCAGCACCCCGGCGGCGGGAGAGACCCAGTACTTC.